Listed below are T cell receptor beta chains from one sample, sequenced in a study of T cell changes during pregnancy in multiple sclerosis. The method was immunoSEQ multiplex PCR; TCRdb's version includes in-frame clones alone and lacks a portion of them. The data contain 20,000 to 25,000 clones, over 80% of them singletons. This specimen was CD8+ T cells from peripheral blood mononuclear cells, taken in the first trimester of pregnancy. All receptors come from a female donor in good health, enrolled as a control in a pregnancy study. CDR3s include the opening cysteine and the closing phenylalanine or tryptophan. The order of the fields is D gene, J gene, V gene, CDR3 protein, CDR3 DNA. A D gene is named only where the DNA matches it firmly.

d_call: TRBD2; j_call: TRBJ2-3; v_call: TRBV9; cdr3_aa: CASSRSGGHTQYF; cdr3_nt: TGTGCCAGCAGCCGGAGCGGGGGGCATACGCAGTATTTT
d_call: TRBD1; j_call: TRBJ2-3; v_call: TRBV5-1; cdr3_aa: CASSLRTGGDTQYF; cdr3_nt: TGCGCCAGCAGCTTGAGGACAGGGGGAGATACGCAGTATTTT
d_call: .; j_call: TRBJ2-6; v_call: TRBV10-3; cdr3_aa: CAISESGGSGANVLTF; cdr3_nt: TGTGCCATCAGTGAGTCAGGGGGCTCTGGGGCCAACGTCCTGACTTTC
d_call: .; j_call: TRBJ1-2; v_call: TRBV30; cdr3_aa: CAWGNQSGGYTF; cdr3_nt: TGTGCCTGGGGCAATCAGTCTGGTGGCTACACCTTC
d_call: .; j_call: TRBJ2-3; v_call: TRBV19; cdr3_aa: CASSIDLGRSTDTQYF; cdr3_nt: TGTGCCAGTAGTATAGATCTGGGGCGATCCACAGATACGCAGTATTTT
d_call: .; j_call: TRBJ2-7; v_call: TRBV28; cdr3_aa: CASSLQEVYEQYF; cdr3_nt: TGTGCCAGCAGTTTGCAGGAAGTCTACGAGCAGTACTTC
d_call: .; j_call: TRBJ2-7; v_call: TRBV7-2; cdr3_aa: CASSATLNVGGADYEQYF; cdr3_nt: TGTGCCAGCAGCGCAACATTGAACGTAGGCGGAGCCGACTACGAGCAGTACTTC
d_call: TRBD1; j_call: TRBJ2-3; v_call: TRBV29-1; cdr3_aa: CSVLTGVASDTQYF; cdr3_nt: TGCAGCGTTCTTACAGGGGTAGCCTCCGATACGCAGTATTTT
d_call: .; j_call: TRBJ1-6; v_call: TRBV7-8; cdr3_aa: CASSLGQGMRPLHF; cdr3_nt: TGTGCCAGCAGCTTAGGGCAGGGGATGAGGCCCCTCCACTTT
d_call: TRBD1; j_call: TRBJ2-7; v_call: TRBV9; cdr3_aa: CASSVGDRAYEQYF; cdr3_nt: TGTGCCAGCAGCGTAGGGGACAGGGCCTACGAGCAGTACTTC
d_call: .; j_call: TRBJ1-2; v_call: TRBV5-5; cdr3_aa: CASSSGQSQPYGYTF; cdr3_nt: TGTGCCAGCAGTTCTGGACAAAGCCAGCCCTATGGCTACACCTTC
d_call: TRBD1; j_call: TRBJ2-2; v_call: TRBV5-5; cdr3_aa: CASSFHRTGRDTGELFF; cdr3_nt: TGTGCCAGCAGCTTCCATCGGACAGGGCGGGACACCGGGGAGCTGTTTTTT
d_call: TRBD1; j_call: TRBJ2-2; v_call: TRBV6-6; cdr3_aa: CASSSPAGGAGELFF; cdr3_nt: TGTGCCAGCAGTTCCCCCGCAGGGGGCGCCGGGGAGCTGTTTTTT
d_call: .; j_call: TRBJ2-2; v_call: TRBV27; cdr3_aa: CASSHYGGPVAGELFF; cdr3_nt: TGTGCCAGCAGCCACTACGGCGGGCCAGTGGCCGGGGAGCTGTTTTTT
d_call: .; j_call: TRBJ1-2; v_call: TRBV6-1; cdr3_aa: CASSEGFSRVDGYTF; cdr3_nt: TGTGCCAGCAGTGAAGGGTTCAGCAGGGTGGATGGCTACACCTTC
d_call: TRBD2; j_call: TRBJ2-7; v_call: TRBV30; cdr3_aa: CAWTFRLAAYEQYF; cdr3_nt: TGTGCCTGGACCTTCAGGCTAGCGGCCTACGAGCAGTACTTC
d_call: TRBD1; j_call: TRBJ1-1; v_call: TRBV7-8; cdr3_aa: CASSLDPTGGDRPGDTEAFF; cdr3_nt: TGTGCCAGCAGCTTAGACCCTACAGGGGGCGATCGACCTGGGGACACTGAAGCTTTCTTT